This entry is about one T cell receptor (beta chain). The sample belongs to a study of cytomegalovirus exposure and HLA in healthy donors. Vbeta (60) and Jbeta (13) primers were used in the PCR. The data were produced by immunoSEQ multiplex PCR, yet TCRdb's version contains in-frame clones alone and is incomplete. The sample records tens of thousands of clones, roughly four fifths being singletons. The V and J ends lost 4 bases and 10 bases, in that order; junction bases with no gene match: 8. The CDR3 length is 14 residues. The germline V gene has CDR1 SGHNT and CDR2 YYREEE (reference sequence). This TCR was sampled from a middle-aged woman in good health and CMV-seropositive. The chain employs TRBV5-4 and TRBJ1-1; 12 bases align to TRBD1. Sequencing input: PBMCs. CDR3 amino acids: CASSPWDRGQSAFF. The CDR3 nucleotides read TGTGCCAGCAGCCCCTGGGACAGGGGGCAATCAGCTTTCTTT.